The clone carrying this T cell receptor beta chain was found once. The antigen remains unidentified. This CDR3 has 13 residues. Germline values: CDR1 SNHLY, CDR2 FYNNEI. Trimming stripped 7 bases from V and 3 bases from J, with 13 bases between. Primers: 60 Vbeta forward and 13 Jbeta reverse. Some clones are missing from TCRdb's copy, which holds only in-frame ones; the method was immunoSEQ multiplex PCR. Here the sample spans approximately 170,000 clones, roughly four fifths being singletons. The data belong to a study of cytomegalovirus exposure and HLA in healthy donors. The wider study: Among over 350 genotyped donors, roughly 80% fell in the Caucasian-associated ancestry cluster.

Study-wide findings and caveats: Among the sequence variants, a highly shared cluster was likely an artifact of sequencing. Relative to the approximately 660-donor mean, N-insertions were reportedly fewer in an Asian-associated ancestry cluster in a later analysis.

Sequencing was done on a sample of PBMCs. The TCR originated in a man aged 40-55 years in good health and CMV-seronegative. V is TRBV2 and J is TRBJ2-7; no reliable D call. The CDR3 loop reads CASMAPTSYEQYF. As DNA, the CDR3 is TGTGCCAGCATGGCCCCGACAAGCTACGAGCAGTACTTC.